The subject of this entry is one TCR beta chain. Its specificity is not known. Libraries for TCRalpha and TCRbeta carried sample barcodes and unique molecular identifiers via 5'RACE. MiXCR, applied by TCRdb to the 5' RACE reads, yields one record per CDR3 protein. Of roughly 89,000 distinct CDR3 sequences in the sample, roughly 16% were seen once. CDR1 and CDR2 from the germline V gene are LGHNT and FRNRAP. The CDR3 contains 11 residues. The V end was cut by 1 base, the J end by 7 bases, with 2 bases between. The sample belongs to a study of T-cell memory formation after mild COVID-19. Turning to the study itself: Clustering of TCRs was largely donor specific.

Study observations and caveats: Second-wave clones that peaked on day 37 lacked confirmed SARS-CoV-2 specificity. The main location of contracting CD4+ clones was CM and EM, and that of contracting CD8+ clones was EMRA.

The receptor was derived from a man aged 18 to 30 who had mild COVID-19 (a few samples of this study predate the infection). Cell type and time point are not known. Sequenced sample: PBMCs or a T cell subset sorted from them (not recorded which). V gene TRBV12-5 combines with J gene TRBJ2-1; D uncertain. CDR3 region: CASGLGNEQFF. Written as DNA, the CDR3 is TGTGCTAGTGGTTTGGGGAATGAGCAGTTCTTC.